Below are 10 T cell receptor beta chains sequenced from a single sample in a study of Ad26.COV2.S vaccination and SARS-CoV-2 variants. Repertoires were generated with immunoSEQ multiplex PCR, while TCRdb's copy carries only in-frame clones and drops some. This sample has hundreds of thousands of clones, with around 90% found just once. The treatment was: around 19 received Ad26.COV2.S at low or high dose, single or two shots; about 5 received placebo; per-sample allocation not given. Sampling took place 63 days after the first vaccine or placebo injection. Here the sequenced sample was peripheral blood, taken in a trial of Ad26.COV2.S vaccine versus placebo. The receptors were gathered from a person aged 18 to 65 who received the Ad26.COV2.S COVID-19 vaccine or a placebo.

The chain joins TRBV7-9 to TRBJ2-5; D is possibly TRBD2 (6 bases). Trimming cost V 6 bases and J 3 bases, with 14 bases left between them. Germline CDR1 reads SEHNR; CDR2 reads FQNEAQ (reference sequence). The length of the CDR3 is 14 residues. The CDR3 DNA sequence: TGTGCCAGCAGGATTGTAGGCGGGGAAGAGACCCAGTACTTC. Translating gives CASRIVGGEETQYF.

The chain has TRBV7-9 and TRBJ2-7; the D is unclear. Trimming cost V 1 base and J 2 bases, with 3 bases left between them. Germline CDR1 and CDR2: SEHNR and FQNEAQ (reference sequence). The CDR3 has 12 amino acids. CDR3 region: CASSLDTYEQYF. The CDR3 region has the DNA TGTGCCAGCAGCTTAGACACCTACGAGCAGTACTTC.

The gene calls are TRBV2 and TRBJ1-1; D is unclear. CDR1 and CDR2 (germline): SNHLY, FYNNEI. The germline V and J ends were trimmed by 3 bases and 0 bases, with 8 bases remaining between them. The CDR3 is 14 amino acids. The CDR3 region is CASSDIGLNTEAFF. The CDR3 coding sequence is TGTGCCAGCAGTGATATCGGCCTGAACACTGAAGCTTTCTTT.

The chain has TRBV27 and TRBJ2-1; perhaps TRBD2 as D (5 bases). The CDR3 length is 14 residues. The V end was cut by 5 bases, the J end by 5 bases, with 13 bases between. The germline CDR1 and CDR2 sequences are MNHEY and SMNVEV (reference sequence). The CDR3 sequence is CASSPRVLNNEQFF. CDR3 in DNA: TGTGCCAGCAGTCCGCGGGTCCTCAACAATGAGCAGTTCTTC.

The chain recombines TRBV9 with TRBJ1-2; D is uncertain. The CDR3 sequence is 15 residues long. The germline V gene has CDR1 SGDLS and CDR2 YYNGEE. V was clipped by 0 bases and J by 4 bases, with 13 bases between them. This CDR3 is CASSVEAAASYGYTF. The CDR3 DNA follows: TGTGCCAGCAGCGTAGAGGCTGCTGCGAGCTATGGCTACACCTTC.

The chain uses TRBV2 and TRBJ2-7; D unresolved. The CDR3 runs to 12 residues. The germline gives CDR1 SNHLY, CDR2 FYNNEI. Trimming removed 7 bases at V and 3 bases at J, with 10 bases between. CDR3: CASKSNDYEQYF. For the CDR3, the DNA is TGTGCCAGCAAGTCGAATGACTACGAGCAGTACTTC.

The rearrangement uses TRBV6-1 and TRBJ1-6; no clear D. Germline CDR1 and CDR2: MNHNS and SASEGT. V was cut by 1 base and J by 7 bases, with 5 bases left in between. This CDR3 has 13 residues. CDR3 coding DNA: TGTGCCAGCAGTGAAGTGACCAATTCACCCCTCCACTTT. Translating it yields CASSEVTNSPLHF.

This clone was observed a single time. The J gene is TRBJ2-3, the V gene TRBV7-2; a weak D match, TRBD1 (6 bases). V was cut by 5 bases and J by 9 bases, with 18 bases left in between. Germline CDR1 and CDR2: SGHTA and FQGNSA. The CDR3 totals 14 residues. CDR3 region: CASSPGQLFRTQYF. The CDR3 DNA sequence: TGTGCCAGCAGCCCGGGACAACTATTTAGAACGCAGTATTTT.

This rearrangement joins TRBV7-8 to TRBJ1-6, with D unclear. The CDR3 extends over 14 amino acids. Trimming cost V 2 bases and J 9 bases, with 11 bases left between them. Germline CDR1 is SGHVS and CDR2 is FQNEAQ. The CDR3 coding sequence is TGTGCCAGCAGCTTACGAGACTGGCGTTCACCCCTCCACTTT. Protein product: CASSLRDWRSPLHF.

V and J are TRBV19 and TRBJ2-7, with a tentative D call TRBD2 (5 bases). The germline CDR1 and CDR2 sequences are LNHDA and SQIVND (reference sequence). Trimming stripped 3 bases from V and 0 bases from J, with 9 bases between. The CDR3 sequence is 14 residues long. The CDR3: CASSMSGGSYEQYF. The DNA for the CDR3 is TGTGCCAGTAGTATGTCAGGAGGCTCCTACGAGCAGTACTTC.